This T cell receptor beta chain was sequenced during a study of control samples from healthy donors and cancer patients. The CDR3 spans 17 residues. Trimming at V came to 1 base and at J to 7 bases, leaving 12 bases not matched to a gene. CDR1 is SGHVS, CDR2 FNYEAQ, per germline. Libraries were prepared by immunoSEQ multiplex PCR; TCRdb keeps only in-frame clonotypes and omits some of them. The repertoire holds 70,000 to 80,000 clones, with around nine tenths as singletons. The chain employs TRBV7-6 and TRBJ2-7, with TRBD1 identical over 11 bases. The sequence was obtained from a woman in her fifties or sixties with head and neck cancer. Sequencing used PBMCs. CDR3 in DNA: TGTGCCAGCAGCTTAGATGTTTCTGGACAGGGGGCGCTTGAGCAGTACTTC. Protein: CASSLDVSGQGALEQYF.